A selection of T cell receptor beta chains follows, all from one sample in a study of blood T cells in healthy people across ages. TCRdb re-called the 5' RACE reads through MiXCR, storing one row per CDR3 protein. The top ten hold roughly 23% of the sample, which has about 970,000 distinct CDR3 sequences, roughly 51% seen once. Specimen: blood. Every receptor here comes from a woman aged 60-75 years in good health. Each CDR3 is given with its conserved first and last residue. D genes are given only for firm matches. The size of a clone is reported for some rows only, either as once, few or many, or as a class for expanded clones.

clone_size: many
d_call: NA
j_call: TRBJ2-5
v_call: TRBV12-3/TRBV12-4
cdr3_aa: CASSKETQYF
cdr3_nt: TGTGCCAGCAGTAAAGAGACCCAGTACTTC

clone_size: NA
d_call: NA
j_call: TRBJ2-7
v_call: TRBV20-1
cdr3_aa: CSARDRRHVHLYEQYF
cdr3_nt: TGCAGTGCTAGAGATCGGCGGCACGTTCACCTCTACGAGCAGTACTTC

clone_size: NA
d_call: TRBD2
j_call: TRBJ2-2
v_call: TRBV4-1
cdr3_aa: CASSQGTSGALNTGELFF
cdr3_nt: TGCGCCAGCAGCCAAGGGACTAGCGGGGCGTTAAACACCGGGGAGCTGTTTTTT

clone_size: few
d_call: NA
j_call: TRBJ2-7
v_call: TRBV7-6
cdr3_aa: CASSLSGGLSFYEQYF
cdr3_nt: TGTGCCAGCAGCTTATCAGGAGGGTTATCCTTCTACGAGCAGTACTTC

clone_size: NA
d_call: NA
j_call: TRBJ1-4
v_call: TRBV14
cdr3_aa: CASGWSTNEKLFF
cdr3_nt: TGTGCCAGCGGTTGGTCAACTAATGAAAAACTGTTTTTT

clone_size: NA
d_call: TRBD2
j_call: TRBJ2-7
v_call: TRBV29-1
cdr3_aa: CSVQLATTYEQYF
cdr3_nt: TGCAGCGTTCAACTAGCGACGACCTACGAGCAGTACTTC

clone_size: few
d_call: NA
j_call: TRBJ1-2
v_call: TRBV7-9
cdr3_aa: CASSLTAANYGYTF
cdr3_nt: TGTGCCAGCAGCTTAACCGCCGCTAACTATGGCTACACCTTC

clone_size: NA
d_call: TRBD2
j_call: TRBJ2-7
v_call: TRBV28
cdr3_aa: CASSQGLAGRYEQYF
cdr3_nt: TGTGCCAGCAGTCAAGGACTAGCCGGGAGGTACGAGCAGTACTTC

clone_size: NA
d_call: NA
j_call: TRBJ2-3
v_call: TRBV4-1
cdr3_aa: CANSQETSQRDYATDTQYF
cdr3_nt: TGCGCCAACAGCCAAGAAACCAGCCAAAGGGATTATGCGACAGATACGCAGTATTTT

clone_size: many
d_call: NA
j_call: TRBJ2-3
v_call: TRBV12-3/TRBV12-4
cdr3_aa: CASSFSSPTDTQYF
cdr3_nt: TGTGCCAGCAGTTTCTCTAGCCCCACAGATACGCAGTATTTT

clone_size: NA
d_call: NA
j_call: TRBJ2-5
v_call: TRBV7-6
cdr3_aa: CASSPRGSAYGQYF
cdr3_nt: TGTGCCAGCAGCCCACGGGGCTCGGCCTACGGGCAGTACTTC

clone_size: NA
d_call: NA
j_call: TRBJ1-5
v_call: TRBV12-3/TRBV12-4
cdr3_aa: CASSLNEPQHF
cdr3_nt: TGTGCCAGCAGTTTAAATGAGCCCCAGCATTTT

clone_size: once
d_call: NA
j_call: TRBJ1-5
v_call: TRBV6-6
cdr3_aa: CASSKTEGVGNQPQHF
cdr3_nt: TGTGCCAGCAGTAAAACGGAGGGGGTTGGCAATCAGCCCCAGCATTTT

clone_size: NA
d_call: TRBD2
j_call: TRBJ2-2
v_call: TRBV6-1
cdr3_aa: CASREAGGRAGELFF
cdr3_nt: TGTGCCAGCAGGGAAGCGGGAGGGCGCGCCGGGGAGCTGTTTTTT

clone_size: NA
d_call: TRBD1
j_call: TRBJ1-1
v_call: TRBV20-1
cdr3_aa: CRVRGDRIAEAFF
cdr3_nt: TGCAGGGTGAGGGGGGACAGGATTGCTGAAGCTTTCTTT

clone_size: NA
d_call: NA
j_call: TRBJ2-7
v_call: TRBV5-1
cdr3_aa: CASSPVVAGTSYEQYF
cdr3_nt: TGCGCCAGCAGCCCTGTGGTCGCAGGGACCTCCTACGAGCAGTACTTC

clone_size: NA
d_call: NA
j_call: TRBJ1-1
v_call: TRBV12-3/TRBV12-4
cdr3_aa: CASSDIRGVSEAFF
cdr3_nt: TGTGCCAGCAGTGACATCCGTGGGGTCAGTGAAGCTTTCTTT